This passage covers 18 T cell receptor beta chains from one sample sequenced in a study of blood T cell repertoires in COVID-19. Some clones are missing from TCRdb's copy, which holds only in-frame ones; the method was immunoSEQ multiplex PCR. The repertoire consists of 75,000 to 90,000 clones, with 85% occurring once and the leading ten covering 18%. Material for sequencing was peripheral blood. These TCRs come from an older man with active or convalescent COVID-19.

V gene TRBV6-5 combines with J gene TRBJ2-1; D gene unclear. The CDR3 is 13 amino acids. Trimming removed 2 bases at V and 9 bases at J, with 11 bases between. Per germline, CDR1 MNHEY and CDR2 SVGAGI. CDR3 sequence (DNA): TGTGCCAGCAGTTACAAGCCGGGTGGTGAGCAGTTCTTC. Translation: CASSYKPGGEQFF.

In its sample, this clone was seen a few times. This chain connects TRBV15 to TRBJ2-1, with no clear D. Germline V gene data show CDR1 as LNHNV and CDR2 as YYDKDF (reference sequence). The V end was cut by 0 bases, the J end by 5 bases, with 5 bases between. The length of the CDR3 is 13 residues. The CDR3: CATSRDRNNEQFF. The CDR3 region has the DNA TGTGCCACCAGCAGAGATAGAAACAATGAGCAGTTCTTC.

The chain links TRBV5-1 to TRBJ2-3; 12 positions match TRBD2. Trimming cost V 0 bases and J 5 bases; bases outside gene matches: 10. CDR1 and CDR2 from the germline V gene are SGHRS and YFSETQ. This CDR3 is built from 18 residues. CDR3 residues: CASSLAPLAGGEGDTQYF. The CDR3 DNA follows: TGCGCCAGCAGCTTGGCCCCGCTAGCGGGGGGGGAGGGAGATACGCAGTATTTT.

This clone has just one count. J is TRBJ2-1 and V is TRBV7-8, with D unclear. This CDR3 is built from 16 residues. V was pared by 5 bases and J by 4 bases, with 18 bases between. Germline CDR1 reads SGHVS; CDR2 reads FQNEAQ. CDR3 in DNA: TGTGCCAGCAGCCCCCGTCGGAGCAGATCTTACAATGAGCAGTTCTTC. This translates into CASSPRRSRSYNEQFF.

Notes on this clone: Additional DNA sequences in this sample encode the identical CDR3. This sequence joins TRBV5-5 and TRBJ1-2; unclear D gene. Germline V gene data show CDR1 as SGHKS and CDR2 as YYEKEE (reference sequence). The length of the CDR3 is 13 residues. The germline V and J ends were trimmed by 0 bases and 7 bases, with 10 bases remaining between them. The CDR3 loop is CASSLVGSSGYTF. The CDR3 DNA is TGTGCCAGCAGCTTGGTGGGCAGTAGTGGCTACACCTTC.

This clone showed up just a few times. The V and J genes are TRBV25-1 and TRBJ1-6; 9 nucleotides align to TRBD1. Germline lookup yields CDR1 MGHDK and CDR2 SYGVNS. CDR3 length equals 13 residues. V lost 6 bases, J lost 7 bases, and 1 base stayed unmatched. The CDR3 region is CASRQGANSPLHF. CDR3 nucleotides: TGTGCCAGCAGACAGGGGGCCAATTCACCCCTCCACTTT.

The rearrangement joins TRBV5-6 to TRBJ1-2; 7 bases align to TRBD1. The CDR3 runs to 16 residues. The V gene end was trimmed by 3 bases and the J gene end by 4 bases; junction bases not matched to a gene: 12. The germline V gene encodes CDR1 SGHDT and CDR2 YYEEEE. The CDR3, as DNA: TGTGCCAGCAGCTGGGGACGGGACAGCCTATTCTATGGCTACACCTTC. Encoded protein: CASSWGRDSLFYGYTF.

The chain recombines TRBV11-3 with TRBJ1-1; 8 nucleotides align to TRBD1. The germline V gene has CDR1 SGHNT and CDR2 YENEEA. The CDR3 extends over 13 amino acids. After removal of 4 bases from V and 3 bases from J, the junction contained 1 base not matched to a gene. The CDR3 sequence is CASSWGQDTEAFF. CDR3 coding DNA: TGTGCCAGCAGCTGGGGACAGGACACTGAAGCTTTCTTT.

CDR3 region: CAAPGQGLSTDTQYF. The DNA for the CDR3 is TGTGCCGCCCCGGGACAGGGGTTAAGCACAGATACGCAGTATTTT. The chain recombines TRBV28 with TRBJ2-3; TRBD1 matches at 10 bases. With V trimmed by 11 bases and J by 0 bases, 8 bases remained unmatched. The CDR3 extends over 15 amino acids. Germline V gene lookup returns CDR1 MDHEN and CDR2 SYDVKM.

This chain connects TRBV4-1 to TRBJ2-3; 7 bases match TRBD1. The length of the CDR3 is 16 residues. J lost 4 bases, V lost 3 bases, and 10 bases had no gene match. Per the germline V gene, CDR1 is MGHRA and CDR2 is YSYEKL. The CDR3 protein is CASSHRDSPRADTQYF. The DNA for the CDR3 is TGCGCCAGCAGCCATCGGGACAGTCCGAGAGCAGATACGCAGTATTTT.

The V call is TRBV18, the J call TRBJ2-3; 8 bases align to TRBD2. CDR3 length equals 16 residues. In germline, CDR1 is KGHSH, CDR2 LQKENI. V gave up 6 bases and J gave up 6 bases; unmatched junction bases: 14. Written as DNA, the CDR3 is TGTGCCAGCTCCCCCTCAATAGCGGGGTCGGGGGATACGCAGTATTTT. It encodes CASSPSIAGSGDTQYF.

V and J are TRBV10-1 and TRBJ1-5, with D hard to call. V was trimmed by 4 bases and J by 5 bases, leaving 6 bases between them. Germline CDR1 and CDR2: WNHNN and SYGVQD (reference sequence). CDR3 size: 12 residues. This CDR3 is CASSVGDQPQHF. CDR3 nucleotide sequence: TGCGCCAGCAGTGTGGGCGATCAGCCCCAGCATTTT.

This clone came up once. The gene calls are TRBV5-1 and TRBJ1-4; D may be TRBD1 (5 bases). The V and J ends lost 0 bases and 4 bases respectively, with 7 bases between them. The germline V gene encodes CDR1 SGHRS and CDR2 YFSETQ. This CDR3 is 14 amino acids long. This CDR3 reads CASSLAGNNEKLFF. CDR3 in DNA: TGCGCCAGCAGCTTGGCAGGGAATAATGAAAAACTGTTTTTT.

The V gene is TRBV5-6, the J gene TRBJ1-3; 10 bases align to TRBD1. Germline assignment: CDR1 SGHDT and CDR2 YYEEEE. Germline trimming cut 1 base from V and 7 bases from J; bases unmatched to any gene: 2. The CDR3 is 14 residues long. CDR3 DNA sequence: TGTGCCAGCAGCTTGTGGGGACAGGGGAACACCATATATTTT. This encodes CASSLWGQGNTIYF.

The chain employs TRBV25-1 and TRBJ2-7; no clear D. V shed 2 bases and J shed 4 bases, with 6 bases lying between them. Germline V lookup: CDR1 MGHDK, CDR2 SYGVNS. The CDR3 contains 12 residues. CDR3 bases: TGTGCCAGCAGTGAACGAGAATACGAGCAGTACGTC. The encoded protein is CASSEREYEQYV.

The V call is TRBV29-1, the J call TRBJ1-1; D perhaps matches TRBD1 (6 bases). Deletions cut 4 bases from V and 0 bases from J, with 12 bases between. The germline gives CDR1 SQVTM, CDR2 ANQGSEA. There are 14 residues in the CDR3. CDR3 coding DNA: TGCAGCGTTGGCACAGGGCACATGAACACTGAAGCTTTCTTT. The encoded protein is CSVGTGHMNTEAFF.

V and J are TRBV7-8 and TRBJ2-1; TRBD1 is a possible D gene (6 bases). V was shortened by 3 bases and J by 5 bases, with 8 bases between the two germline ends. The CDR3 has 13 amino acids. Germline V gene lookup returns CDR1 SGHVS and CDR2 FQNEAQ. The CDR3 loop reads CASSFGTNNEQFF. CDR3 DNA sequence: TGTGCCAGCAGCTTTGGGACAAACAATGAGCAGTTCTTC. Drawing the rest from reference TRBV7-8 and TRBJ2-1, the complete variable domain is GAGVSQSPRYKVAKRGQDVALRCDPISGHVSLFWYQQALGQGPEFLTYFQNEAQLDKSGLPSDRFFAERPEGSVSTLKIQRTQQEDSAVYLCASSFGTNNEQFFGPGTRLTVL.

In DNA, the CDR3 is TGTGCCAGCTGGGAGGGTTCAGAGACCCAGTACTTC. The encoded protein is CASWEGSETQYF. The chain has TRBV2 and TRBJ2-5, with 7 bases matching TRBD2. With V trimmed by 8 bases and J by 4 bases, 4 bases remained unmatched. Germline CDR1 and CDR2: SNHLY and FYNNEI. The CDR3 is 12 residues long.